The sequence of this T cell receptor beta chain was determined in a study of cytotoxic CD8 clonotypes in ibrutinib-treated CLL (dated by TCRdb to the early 2020s). About the study as a whole: The cohort was composed of about a dozen relapsed/refractory and approximately 14 treatment-naive patients; IGHV unmutated status was identified in some 17 patients. Samples averaged approximately 260,000 productive templates and tens of thousands of productive rearrangements. The response samples were drawn at a median of around eleven months into treatment, with a range of roughly 6 to 40 months. Cryopreserved peripheral blood mononuclear cells were obtained before treatment, at response, and at either sustained remission or disease progression. Partial responses were observed in 24 patients and complete responses in 2; after a median follow-up of roughly 62 months, remission was maintained in 15 or so patients and progression was observed in some 12. All remission and progressive disease samples were collected while patients were still receiving ibrutinib. Longitudinal samples were obtainable from about 30% of the roughly 90 participants in the trial.

This specimen's time point label, interpreted: 20 to 30 months on ibrutinib. For TCR beta library preparation, approximately 2.2 micrograms of genomic DNA were isolated from cryopreserved PBMCs. Longitudinal blood samples from CLL patients on ibrutinib monotherapy were analyzed using high-throughput TCR beta sequencing. The patients were enrolled in a single-center, open-label phase 2 trial of ibrutinib monotherapy. On a MiSeq, deep resolution sequencing aimed for a depth between 1 in 1 million and 1 in 200,000 T cells, with each clonotype covered around 10x on average. The immunoSEQ hsTCRB Kit was used to generate TCR beta libraries. The original methods were these. ImmunoSEQ Data Assistant and ImmunoSEQ Analyzer were used for data analysis, and V, D and J genes were assigned according to IMGT definitions. Clonality, with values ranging from 0 to 1, was calculated as one minus the normalized Shannon entropy of productive rearrangement frequencies. Public clonotype analysis was restricted to overrepresented clonotypes comprising at least 0.05% of each patient's repertoire. About a dozen age-matched healthy donor repertoires from immuneACCESS served as clonality controls. TCRdb took over this immuneACCESS table, retaining in-frame rearrangements with V and J assigned. Such tables are incomplete; in checked studies, under half of the missing clones stem from an unresolved V gene, and the remainder is unexplained. D and trimming were read from the DNA, whereas the V and J calls and clone size are those reported in that table. The sample profile shows approximately 210,000 clones; over 60% of them were found once. Over 10% of the sample is in the top ten clones.

A distance of 4 bases separates the germline ends of V and J, which lose 0 bases and 2 bases respectively. From cysteine to phenylalanine, the CDR3 is 13 amino acids long. Only CDR3 DNA remains: 39 bases, in frame from the first base. The germline V gene specifies SGHDN as CDR1 and FVKESK as CDR2. Broader findings and caveats from the paper: Public clonotypes were rare and either shrank or stayed stable during treatment, and the rise in clonality at ibrutinib response reflected expansion of private clonotypes. Sampling times were not matched between patients in sustained remission and patients whose disease was progressing, and lymph node repertoires were not examined. At baseline, clonality was higher than in age-matched healthy donors and showed a strong correlation with circulating CD8+ T-cell counts. At ibrutinib response clonality went up, during sustained remission it held steady, and at progression it dropped back toward baseline.

Worth noting for this clone: Its antigen is currently not known. No base quality values were provided; no much bigger clone lies one nucleotide off.

This sequence originates from a human donor with chronic lymphocytic leukemia. This sequence uses TRBV14 and TRBJ1-2; the D gene is unclear. The sample was PBMCs, taken after 24 months of ibrutinib treatment. The CDR3 is CASSQEGNYGYTF. The bases read TGTGCCAGCAGCCAAGAGGGCAACTATGGCTACACCTTC.